Included here is one T cell receptor beta chain sequence, with context. The germline V gene has CDR1 SGHDT and CDR2 YYEEEE. This CDR3 is 14 amino acids long. Losses at the gene ends were 4 bases for V and 8 bases for J; bases not matched to a gene: 10. In the original processing: The authors estimated nucleated cell counts from reference gene primer amplification. Sequencing used immunoSEQ multiplex PCR; TCRdb keeps in-frame clones, though not all of them. V and J calls and clone size are copied from that table; D and trimming were computed from the DNA. The table lists about 500,000 clones, 75% to 90% of them singletons. This specimen comes from a study of blood T cell repertoires in COVID-19. About the research overall: The analysed material was cDNA or gDNA that came from T cells, B-cell-depleted T cells, or PBMCs.

The participants were between roughly 18 and 90 years old and came from 24 US areas. Donors were grouped by their self-reported clinical history. This chain links TRBV5-6 with TRBJ2-7; TRBD1 matches 9 bases. The sequence was obtained from a woman under 30 who had recovered from COVID-19. Sequences were obtained from PBMCs or T cells enriched from blood (not recorded which). CDR3 sequence (DNA): TGTGCCAGCAGCCCCGGGACAGGGAATGAGAAGCAGTACTTC. Protein product: CASSPGTGNEKQYF. Together with reference TRBV5-6 and TRBJ2-7, the CDR3 gives the full variable domain: DAGVTQSPTHLIKTRGQQVTLRCSPKSGHDTVSWYQQALGQGPQFIFQYYEEEERQRGNFPDRFSGHQFPNYSSELNVNALLLGDSALYLCASSPGTGNEKQYFGPGTRLTVT.